This entry is about one TCR beta chain. These data are taken from a study of T cell changes during pregnancy in multiple sclerosis. This table comes from immunoSEQ multiplex PCR, and its TCRdb copy is limited to in-frame clones, with some not included. The data contain about 110,000 clones, 92% of them seen just once; the ten biggest clones take up approximately 1.4%. The V and J ends lost 4 bases and 0 bases, in that order; junction bases with no gene match: 10. This CDR3 spans 17 amino acids. Germline CDR1 SGHKS, CDR2 YYEKEE (reference sequence). V gene TRBV5-5 combines with J gene TRBJ1-3; 7 nucleotides agree with TRBD1. The sequenced sample was peripheral blood, obtained in the third trimester of pregnancy. This sequence was found in a female donor with multiple sclerosis, enrolled in a pregnancy study. The CDR3, as DNA: TGTGCCAGCAGCCGGGGACAGACTAATCTCTCTGGAAACACCATATATTTT. It codes for CASSRGQTNLSGNTIYF. The full variable domain, in which reference TRBV5-5 and TRBJ1-3 provide the parts outside the CDR3, is DAGVTQSPTHLIKTRGQQVTLRCSPISGHKSVSWYQQVLGQGPQFIFQYYEKEERGRGNFPDRFSARQFPNYSSELNVNALLLGDSALYLCASSRGQTNLSGNTIYFGEGSWLTVV.